The 12 T cell receptor beta chains reported below all come from one sample, sequenced in a study of long-term antiretroviral therapy in people with HIV (dated 2022 in TCRdb). The immunoSEQ hsTCRB v3.0 assay was used at survey level resolution to sequence the TRB variable region. Held by TCRdb, this immuneACCESS table contains in-frame sequences only and omits some clones. Under half of the omission traces to an unresolved V gene where checked; the cause of the rest is unknown. This sample has 30,000 to 40,000 clones in its table, and roughly 85% of those were observed once. The ten largest account for 10% to 15% of the sample. Here the sequenced sample was unsorted PBMCs, taken 1.1 years after starting antiretroviral therapy. The receptors come from a man younger than 35 with HIV.

This clone was counted once. The chain uses TRBV10-3 and TRBJ2-7; 7 bases line up with TRBD1. The CDR3 spans 13 residues. Losses at the gene ends were 9 bases for V and 5 bases for J; bases not matched to a gene: 10. Germline V gives CDR1 ENHRY, CDR2 SYGVKD. In DNA, the CDR3 is TGTGCCATACAGGGAGATACAGGGGACGAGCAGTACTTC. Translated: CAIQGDTGDEQYF.

This chain uses TRBV4-1 with TRBJ2-5, with D hard to call. Looked up from germline, CDR1 is MGHRA and CDR2 is YSYEKL. The ends were cut back, 0 bases at V and 4 bases at J, with 9 bases in the middle. The CDR3 loop spans 14 amino acids. The CDR3 DNA reads as TGCGCCAGCAGCCAAGATCCGGCCGCAGAGACCCAGTACTTC. Protein: CASSQDPAAETQYF.

The chain has TRBV7-2 and TRBJ2-7; 11 bases match TRBD2. The CDR3 consists of 16 residues. Germline CDR1 SGHTA, CDR2 FQGNSA. J was trimmed by 3 bases and V by 5 bases; bases with no gene match: 9. The chain's CDR3 is CASSGATSGDYYEQYF. The CDR3 DNA follows: TGTGCCAGCAGCGGTGCGACTAGCGGGGACTACTACGAGCAGTACTTC. Full variable domain (outside the CDR3, taken from reference TRBV7-2 and TRBJ2-7): GAGVSQSPSNKVTEKGKDVELRCDPISGHTALYWYRQSLGQGLEFLIYFQGNSAPDKSGLPSDRFSAERTGGSVSTLTIQRTQQEDSAVYLCASSGATSGDYYEQYFGPGTRLTVT.

The rearrangement uses TRBV10-3 and TRBJ2-3; 14 positions match TRBD2. The CDR3 covers 21 residues. Trimming cost V 6 bases and J 0 bases; bases outside gene matches: 17. Germline-derived CDR1 and CDR2 are ENHRY and SYGVKD. The CDR3 protein is CAIRSEGGRGLAGASTDTQYF. CDR3 sequence (DNA): TGTGCCATCAGGTCCGAGGGGGGACGGGGACTAGCGGGAGCTAGCACAGATACGCAGTATTTT.

The chain recombines TRBV11-2 with TRBJ2-7; 9 bases fit TRBD1. The CDR3 covers 14 residues. With 1 base clipped from V and 3 bases from J, the junction kept 1 base outside the gene matches. CDR1 is SGHAT, CDR2 FQNNGV, per germline. Here the CDR3 reads CASSLGQGDYEQYF. The CDR3 DNA follows: TGTGCCAGCAGCTTAGGACAGGGGGACTACGAGCAGTACTTC.

This chain joins TRBV10-1 and TRBJ2-1, with 8 bases lining up with TRBD2. Germline loops: CDR1 WNHNN, CDR2 SYGVQD (reference sequence). The V segment lost 5 bases and the J segment 5 bases; nucleotides outside the gene matches: 5. The CDR3 contains 14 residues. The CDR3 DNA follows: TGCGCCAGCAGTTCTACTAGCGGCAACAATGAGCAGTTCTTC. Its protein is CASSSTSGNNEQFF.

The chain uses TRBV6-5 and TRBJ2-2; TRBD2 agrees at 10 bases. Germline V gene sequence: CDR1 MNHEY, CDR2 SVGAGI. Unmatched junction bases numbered 5, after V lost 6 bases and J lost 4 bases. CDR3 length: 15 amino acids. The CDR3 loop reads CASRLAGGATGELFF. The CDR3 DNA is TGTGCCAGCAGATTAGCGGGAGGAGCCACCGGGGAGCTGTTTTTT.

The J gene is TRBJ2-7, the V gene TRBV4-1, with D perhaps TRBD1 or TRBD2 (5 bases each). Germline V gives CDR1 MGHRA, CDR2 YSYEKL. With 4 bases removed from V and 7 bases from J, the gap between germline ends came to 14 bases. This CDR3 is built from 13 residues. The CDR3 sequence is CASSLQGVGEQYF. The CDR3 DNA reads TGCGCCAGCAGCCTCCAGGGAGTTGGGGAGCAGTACTTC.

The chain links TRBV6-6 to TRBJ2-1; D uncertain. Germline CDR1 MNHNY, CDR2 SVGAGI (reference sequence). V was cut by 3 bases and J by 5 bases, with 2 bases left in between. The CDR3 sequence is 11 residues long. The CDR3 here is CASSYHNEQFF. Here the CDR3 DNA reads TGTGCCAGCAGTTATCACAATGAGCAGTTCTTC.

V is TRBV5-6 and J is TRBJ2-5, with TRBD1 as a possible D gene (6 bases). Looked up from germline, CDR1 is SGHDT and CDR2 is YYEEEE. V lost 1 base to trimming and J lost 4 bases, with 14 bases between them. This CDR3 has 15 amino acids. The CDR3, as DNA: TGTGCCAGCAGCTTGTGGGTAACAGGGCCAGAGACCCAGTACTTC. Translating gives CASSLWVTGPETQYF.

V is TRBV4-2 and J is TRBJ2-5; no definite D call. CDR1 LGHNA and CDR2 YNFKEQ come from the germline V gene. The CDR3 has 14 amino acids. Trimming removed 1 base from V and 4 bases from J, with 10 bases in between. This CDR3 reads CASSQGAYGETQYF. The CDR3 DNA is TGTGCCAGCAGCCAAGGCGCCTACGGAGAGACCCAGTACTTC.

The rearrangement uses TRBV27 and TRBJ2-1, with TRBD2 identical over 10 bases. Germline CDR1 reads MNHEY; CDR2 reads SMNVEV (reference sequence). This CDR3 contains 15 residues. V dropped 6 bases and J dropped 3; count of bases not matched to a gene: 5. CDR3 residues: CASSRWTSGYNEQFF. The CDR3 bases are TGTGCCAGCAGCAGATGGACTAGCGGCTACAATGAGCAGTTCTTC.